This T cell receptor (beta chain) was captured in a study of monozygotic twins with inflammatory bowel disease. This CDR3 region has 16 residues. TCRdb reprocessed the 5' RACE reads and reports one entry per CDR3 protein, with no DNA. Found here are some 150,000 distinct CDR3 sequences; the top ten clones hold 2.4%. The V and J genes are TRBV12-3 or TRBV12-4 and TRBJ2-3; as DNA is missing, the TRBD1 call by TCRdb cannot be tested. The sequence was collected from a human donor with ulcerative colitis or Crohn's disease, or a healthy co-twin of an affected twin (not recorded which). Sequenced: blood. CDR3 sequence: CASRMYTTGNKNTQYF.